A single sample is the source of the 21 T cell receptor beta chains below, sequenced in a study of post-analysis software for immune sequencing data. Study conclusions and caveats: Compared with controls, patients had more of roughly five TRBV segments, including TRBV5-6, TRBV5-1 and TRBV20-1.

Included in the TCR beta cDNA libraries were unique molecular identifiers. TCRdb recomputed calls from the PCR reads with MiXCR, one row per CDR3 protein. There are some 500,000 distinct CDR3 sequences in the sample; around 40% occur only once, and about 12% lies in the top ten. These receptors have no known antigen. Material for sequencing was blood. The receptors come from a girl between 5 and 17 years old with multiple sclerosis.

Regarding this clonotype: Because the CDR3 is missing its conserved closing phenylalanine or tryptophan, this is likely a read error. The CDR3 region has the DNA TGTGCCAGCAGCTTAACGGCTAGCGGGAGAACGGTTGAGCAGTTCTGC. Its translation: CASSLTASGRTVEQFC. The chain is built from TRBV7-3 and TRBJ2-1; TRBD2 matches at 10 bases. J was trimmed by 9 bases and V by 0 bases; bases with no gene match: 8. The V gene's germline CDR1 is SGHTA and CDR2 FQGTGA. The CDR3 length is 16 residues.

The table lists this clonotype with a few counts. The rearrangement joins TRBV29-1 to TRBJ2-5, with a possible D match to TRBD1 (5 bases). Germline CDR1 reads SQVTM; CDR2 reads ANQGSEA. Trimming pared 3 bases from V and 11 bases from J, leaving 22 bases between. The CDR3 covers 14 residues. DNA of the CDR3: TGCAGCGTTGACCCAACAGGAACCTACGATCAGCAGTACTTC. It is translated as CSVDPTGTYDQQYF.

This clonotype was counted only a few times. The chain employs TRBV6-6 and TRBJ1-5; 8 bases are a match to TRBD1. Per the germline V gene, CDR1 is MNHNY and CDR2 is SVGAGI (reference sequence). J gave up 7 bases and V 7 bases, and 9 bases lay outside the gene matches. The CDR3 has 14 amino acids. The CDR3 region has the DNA TGTGCCAGCAATCCACAGGGGGGCGAGCAGCCCCAGCATTTT. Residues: CASNPQGGEQPQHF.

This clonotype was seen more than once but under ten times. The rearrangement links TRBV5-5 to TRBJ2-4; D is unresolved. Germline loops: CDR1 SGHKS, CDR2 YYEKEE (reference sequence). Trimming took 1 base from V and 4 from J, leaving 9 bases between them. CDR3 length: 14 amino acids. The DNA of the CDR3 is TGTGCCAGCAGCTTGATTACAGAGAAAAACATTCAGTACTTC. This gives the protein CASSLITEKNIQYF. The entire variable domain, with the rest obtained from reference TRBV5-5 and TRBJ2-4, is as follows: DAGVTQSPTHLIKTRGQQVTLRCSPISGHKSVSWYQQVLGQGPQFIFQYYEKEERGRGNFPDRFSARQFPNYSSELNVNALLLGDSALYLCASSLITEKNIQYFGAGTRLSVL.

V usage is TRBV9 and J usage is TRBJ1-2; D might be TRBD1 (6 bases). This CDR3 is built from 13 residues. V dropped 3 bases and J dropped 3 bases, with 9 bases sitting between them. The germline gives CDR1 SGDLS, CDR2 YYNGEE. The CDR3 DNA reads TGTGCCAGCAGCGGCAACAGGGACTATGGCTACACCTTC. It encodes CASSGNRDYGYTF.

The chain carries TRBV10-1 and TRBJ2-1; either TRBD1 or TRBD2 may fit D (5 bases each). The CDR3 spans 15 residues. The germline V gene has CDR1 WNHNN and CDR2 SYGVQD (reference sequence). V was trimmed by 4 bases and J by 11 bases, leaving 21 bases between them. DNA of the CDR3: TGCGCCAGCAGTGGGGACGGAGGTCCCACAAGGAAGCAGTTCTTC. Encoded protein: CASSGDGGPTRKQFF.

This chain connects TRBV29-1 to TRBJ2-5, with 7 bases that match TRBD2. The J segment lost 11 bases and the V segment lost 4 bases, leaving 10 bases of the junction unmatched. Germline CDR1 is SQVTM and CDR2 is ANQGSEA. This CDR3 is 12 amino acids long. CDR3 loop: CSVGEGWEEQYF. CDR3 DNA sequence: TGCAGCGTTGGGGAGGGATGGGAGGAGCAGTACTTC.

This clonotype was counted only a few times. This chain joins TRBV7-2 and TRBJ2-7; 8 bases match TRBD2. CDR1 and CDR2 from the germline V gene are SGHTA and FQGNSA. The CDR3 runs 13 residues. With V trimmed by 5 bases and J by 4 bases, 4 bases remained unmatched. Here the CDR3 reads CASSNAGGYEQYF. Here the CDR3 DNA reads TGTGCCAGCAGCAACGCGGGGGGATACGAGCAGTACTTC.

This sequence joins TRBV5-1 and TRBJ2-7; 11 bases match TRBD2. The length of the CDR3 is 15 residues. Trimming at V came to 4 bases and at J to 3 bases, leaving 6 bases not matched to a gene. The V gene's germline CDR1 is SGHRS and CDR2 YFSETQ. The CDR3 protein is CASSESGLAVYEQYF. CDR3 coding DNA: TGCGCCAGCAGCGAGTCGGGACTAGCGGTCTACGAGCAGTACTTC.

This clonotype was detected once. As DNA, the CDR3 is TGTGCCAGCAGCCCAGCGGGAGCAACTAATGAAAAACTGTTTTTT. Translation: CASSPAGATNEKLFF. The V gene is TRBV7-8, the J gene TRBJ1-4; D remains unclear. CDR1 SGHVS and CDR2 FQNEAQ come from the germline V gene. The CDR3 length is 15 residues. Trimming removed 5 bases from V and 0 bases from J, with 10 bases in between.

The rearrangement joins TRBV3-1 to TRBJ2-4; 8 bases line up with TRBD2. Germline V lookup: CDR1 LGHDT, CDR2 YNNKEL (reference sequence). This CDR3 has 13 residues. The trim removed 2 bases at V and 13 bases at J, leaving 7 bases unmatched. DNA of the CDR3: TGTGCCAGCAGCCAACAACTAGCGGATCAACAGTACTTC. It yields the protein CASSQQLADQQYF.

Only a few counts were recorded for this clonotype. The CDR3 reads CASSESNTQYF. The CDR3 region has the DNA TGTGCCTCATCGGAGTCAAATACGCAGTATTTT. V usage is TRBV27 and J usage is TRBJ2-3, with D unresolved. The ends were cut back, 11 bases at V and 7 bases at J, with 13 bases in the middle. There are 11 residues in the CDR3. Germline V gives CDR1 MNHEY, CDR2 SMNVEV (reference sequence).

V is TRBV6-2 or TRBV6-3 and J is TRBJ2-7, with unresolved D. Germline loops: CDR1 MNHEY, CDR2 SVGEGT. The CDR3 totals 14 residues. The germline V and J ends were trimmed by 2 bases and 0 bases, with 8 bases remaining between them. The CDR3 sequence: CASSYVGSSYEQYF. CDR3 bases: TGTGCCAGCAGTTACGTCGGCAGCTCCTACGAGCAGTACTTC.

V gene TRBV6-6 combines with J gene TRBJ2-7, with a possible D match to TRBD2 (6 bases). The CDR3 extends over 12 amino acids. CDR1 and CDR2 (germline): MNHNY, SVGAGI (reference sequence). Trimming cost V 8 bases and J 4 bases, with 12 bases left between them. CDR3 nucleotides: TGTGCCAGCTCGGCAGGGAGGTACGAGCAGTACTTC. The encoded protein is CASSAGRYEQYF.

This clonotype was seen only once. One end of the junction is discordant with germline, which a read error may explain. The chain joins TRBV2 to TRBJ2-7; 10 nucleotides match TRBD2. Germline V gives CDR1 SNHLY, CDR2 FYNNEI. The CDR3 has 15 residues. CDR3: CASSAGTSVSYEQYF. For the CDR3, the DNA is TGTGCTAGCAGCGCAGGGACTAGCGTCTCCTACGAGCAGTACTTC.

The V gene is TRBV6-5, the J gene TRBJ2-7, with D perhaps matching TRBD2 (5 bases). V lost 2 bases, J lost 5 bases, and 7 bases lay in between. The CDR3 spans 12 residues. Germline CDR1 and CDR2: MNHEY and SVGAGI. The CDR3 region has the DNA TGTGCCAGCAGTTACCCGGGGAACGAGCAGTACTTC. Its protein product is CASSYPGNEQYF.

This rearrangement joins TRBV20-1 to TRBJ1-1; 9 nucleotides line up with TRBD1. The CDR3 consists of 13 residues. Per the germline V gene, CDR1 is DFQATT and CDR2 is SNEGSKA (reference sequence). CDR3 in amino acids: CFPGTGPNTEAFF. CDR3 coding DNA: TGCTTCCCCGGGACAGGGCCCAACACTGAAGCTTTCTTT.

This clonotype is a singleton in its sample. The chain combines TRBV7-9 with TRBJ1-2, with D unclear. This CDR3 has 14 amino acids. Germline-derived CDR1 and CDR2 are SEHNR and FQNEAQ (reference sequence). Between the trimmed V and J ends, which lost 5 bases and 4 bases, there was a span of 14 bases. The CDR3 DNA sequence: TGTGCCAGCAGCCCTACGGGCAGTTCCTATGGCTACACCTTC. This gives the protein CASSPTGSSYGYTF.

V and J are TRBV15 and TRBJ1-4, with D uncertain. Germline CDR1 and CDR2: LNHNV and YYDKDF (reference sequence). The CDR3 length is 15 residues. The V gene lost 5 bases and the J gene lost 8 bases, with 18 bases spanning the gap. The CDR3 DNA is TGTGCCACCAGCGGTGAAGCCGGGGAGGCGGAAAAACTGTTTTTT. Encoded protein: CATSGEAGEAEKLFF.

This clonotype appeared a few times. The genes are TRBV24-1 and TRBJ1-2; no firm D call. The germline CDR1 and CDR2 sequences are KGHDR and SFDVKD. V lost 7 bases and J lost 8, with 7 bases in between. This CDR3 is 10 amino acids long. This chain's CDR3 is CATSRRGYTF. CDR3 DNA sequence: TGTGCCACCAGCAGACGCGGCTACACCTTC.

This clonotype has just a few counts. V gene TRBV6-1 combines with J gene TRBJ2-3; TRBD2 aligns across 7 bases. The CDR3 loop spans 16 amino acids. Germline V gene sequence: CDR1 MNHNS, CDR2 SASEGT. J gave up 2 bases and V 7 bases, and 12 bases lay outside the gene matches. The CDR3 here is CASKGASGTFTDTQYF. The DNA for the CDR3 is TGTGCCAGCAAAGGGGCTAGCGGTACCTTCACAGATACGCAGTATTTT.